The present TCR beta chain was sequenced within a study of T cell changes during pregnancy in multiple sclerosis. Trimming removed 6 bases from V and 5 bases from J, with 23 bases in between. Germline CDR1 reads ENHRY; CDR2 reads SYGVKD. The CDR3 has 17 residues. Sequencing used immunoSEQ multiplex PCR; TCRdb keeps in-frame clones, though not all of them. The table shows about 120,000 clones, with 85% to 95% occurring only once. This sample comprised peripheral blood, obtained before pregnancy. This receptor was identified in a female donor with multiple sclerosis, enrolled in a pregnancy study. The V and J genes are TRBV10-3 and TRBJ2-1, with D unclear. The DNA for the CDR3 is TGTGCCATCAGGGCGACTCCCTCGCGAGGTCGCGACAATGAGCAGTTCTTC. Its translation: CAIRATPSRGRDNEQFF.